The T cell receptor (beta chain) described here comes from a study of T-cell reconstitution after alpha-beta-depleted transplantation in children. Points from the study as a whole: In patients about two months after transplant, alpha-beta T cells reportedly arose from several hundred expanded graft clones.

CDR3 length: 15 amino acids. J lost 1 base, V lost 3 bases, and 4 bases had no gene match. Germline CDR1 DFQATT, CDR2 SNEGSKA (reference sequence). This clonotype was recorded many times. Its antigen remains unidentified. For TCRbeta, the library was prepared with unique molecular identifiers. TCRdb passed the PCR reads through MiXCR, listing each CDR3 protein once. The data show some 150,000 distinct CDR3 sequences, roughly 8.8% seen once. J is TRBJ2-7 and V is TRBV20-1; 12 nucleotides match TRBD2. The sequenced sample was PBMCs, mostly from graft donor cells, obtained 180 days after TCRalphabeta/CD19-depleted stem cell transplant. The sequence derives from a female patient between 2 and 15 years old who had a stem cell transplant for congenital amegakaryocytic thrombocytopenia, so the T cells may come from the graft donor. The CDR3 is CSARDLAGGSYEQYF. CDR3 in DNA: TGCAGTGCTAGGGACCTAGCGGGAGGGTCCTACGAGCAGTACTTC.